A single sample is the source of the 10 T cell receptor beta chains below, sequenced in a study of human T cells and chemical hapten exposure. The time point is: pre-sensitization, week 0. Described treatment: therapeutic diphenylcyclopropenone sensitization with weekly scalp DPC. TCRdb reprocessed the RACE reads via MiXCR and lists one record per CDR3 protein. Counted here are more than 80,000 distinct CDR3 sequences, more than 10% occurring once; the ten biggest clones make up around 1.5%. The specimen comprised whole blood, sampled in connection with sensitization to the hapten diphenylcyclopropenone (DPC). Source of these receptors: a woman in her forties or fifties with alopecia areata. Some clones in this sample may be carry-over from other donors' samples.

There are many counts of this clonotype. V gene TRBV12-3 or TRBV12-4 combines with J gene TRBJ2-3; 9 bases align to TRBD1. The V and J ends lost 4 bases and 5 bases, in that order; junction bases with no gene match: 13. The CDR3 runs to 17 residues. The CDR3 coding sequence is TGTGCCAGCAGTTACCCCCTCCCGGGACAGGGTAGAGATACGCAGTATTTT. Its translation: CASSYPLPGQGRDTQYF.

This clonotype was observed a handful of times. The chain links TRBV5-1 to TRBJ2-5, with D perhaps TRBD2 (5 bases). From germline, CDR1 is SGHRS and CDR2 YFSETQ. V lost 0 bases and J lost 5, with 11 bases in between. The CDR3 is 14 amino acids. The CDR3 loop is CASSLAEGLETQYF. The DNA of the CDR3 is TGCGCCAGCAGCTTGGCAGAGGGATTGGAGACCCAGTACTTC.

The rearrangement joins TRBV5-1 to TRBJ1-1, with D possibly being TRBD1 (6 bases). The CDR3 covers 15 residues. V lost 0 bases and J lost 4, with 13 bases in between. Germline CDR1 and CDR2: SGHRS and YFSETQ. The CDR3 loop is CASSLGQDSRTEAFF. The CDR3 region has the DNA TGCGCCAGCAGCTTGGGCCAGGACAGCCGCACTGAAGCTTTCTTT.

This clonotype was counted ten times or more. The J gene is TRBJ1-1, the V gene TRBV7-9; D unresolved. Germline CDR1 and CDR2: SEHNR and FQNEAQ (reference sequence). This CDR3 contains 14 residues. Trimming pared 2 bases from V and 1 base from J, leaving 8 bases between. CDR3 coding DNA: TGTGCCAGCAGCTTACAGGCCGGGAACACTGAAGCTTTCTTT. Its translation is CASSLQAGNTEAFF.

The rearrangement joins TRBV18 to TRBJ2-1; tentatively, D is TRBD1 (6 bases). Looked up from germline, CDR1 is KGHSH and CDR2 is LQKENI. V lost 1 base and J 5 bases, leaving 21 bases between the germline ends. The CDR3 is 18 amino acids. The DNA of the CDR3 is TGTGCCAGCTCACCACTCAGCTCGTACGGGACAACCCACAATGAGCAGTTCTTC. Protein: CASSPLSSYGTTHNEQFF.

This chain joins TRBV28 and TRBJ2-7; no definite D call. Germline V lookup: CDR1 MDHEN, CDR2 SYDVKM. V was pared by 2 bases and J by 2 bases, with 10 bases between. The CDR3 is made up of 14 amino acids. Here the CDR3 reads CASSLGDHPYEQYF. CDR3 coding DNA: TGTGCCAGCAGTTTAGGTGACCATCCCTACGAGCAGTACTTC. Full variable domain (rest looked up from reference TRBV28 and TRBJ2-7): DVKVTQSSRYLVKRTGEKVFLECVQDMDHENMFWYRQDPGLGLRLIYFSYDVKMKEKGDIPEGYSVSREKKERFSLILESASTNQTSMYLCASSLGDHPYEQYFGPGTRLTVT.

This clonotype was seen a handful of times. The rearrangement uses TRBV12-3 or TRBV12-4 and TRBJ1-2; 11 bases match TRBD1. This CDR3 has 19 residues. The V and J ends lost 6 bases and 1 base, in that order; junction bases with no gene match: 16. The CDR3 sequence is CASSQTIEGQGGINYGYTF. Here the CDR3 DNA reads TGTGCCAGCAGCCAGACAATTGAGGGACAGGGGGGCATTAACTATGGCTACACCTTC.

The rearrangement joins TRBV24-1 to TRBJ2-1; TRBD1 aligns across 7 bases. This CDR3 spans 13 amino acids. Trimming at V came to 7 bases and at J to 8 bases, leaving 7 bases not matched to a gene. Per the germline V gene, CDR1 is KGHDR and CDR2 is SFDVKD. The DNA of the CDR3 is TGTGCCACCAGGCCGACAGGGATCGATGAGCAGTTCTTC. Amino acid sequence: CATRPTGIDEQFF.

The V and J genes are TRBV11-2 and TRBJ2-7; no clear D gene. This CDR3 contains 12 residues. Germline lookup yields CDR1 SGHAT and CDR2 FQNNGV. V was shortened by 1 base and J by 3 bases, with 4 bases between the two germline ends. CDR3 region: CASSLAIYEQYF. CDR3 in DNA: TGTGCCAGCAGCTTAGCAATCTACGAGCAGTACTTC.

The sample holds a few counts of this clonotype. As DNA, the CDR3 is TGCGCCAGCAGCCACACCGGGGGAAACACTGAAGCTTTCTTT. This encodes CASSHTGGNTEAFF. The chain uses TRBV5-1 and TRBJ1-1; the D gene is possibly TRBD1 (5 bases). The ends were cut back, 4 bases at V and 2 bases at J, with 12 bases in the middle. The V gene's germline CDR1 is SGHRS and CDR2 YFSETQ. The CDR3 sequence is 14 residues long.